The T cell receptor (beta chain) under discussion was sequenced for a study of CD8+ T cells in alopecia areata. Across the whole study: Disease severity was quantified as SALT score of affected scalp area. Findings and caveats of the study: Since there was just one nonresponder, nobody can yet say how baseline CD8+ expansion ties to response.

Treatment specified: oral pan-JAK inhibitor, 5-10 mg twice daily. With regard to this clone: Its antigen is not known. An end of the junction does not agree with germline; a read error may underlie this.

As the sequencing template, cDNA was produced by extracting RNA and reverse transcribing it. Method: immunoSEQ multiplex PCR; TCRdb's copy keeps in-frame clones and lacks some. Of approximately 45,000 clones listed, 65% are singletons. The CDR3 has 14 amino acids. Germline V gives CDR1 SGHTA, CDR2 FQGNSA. The sequencing here drew on CD8+ T cells sorted from blood, taken at week 4, from a patient treated with tofacitinib. V gene TRBV7-2 combines with J gene TRBJ2-5, with TRBD2 as a possible D gene (6 bases). The DNA end lines up better with TRBJ2-7; the J call may be wrong. The receptor was derived from a human donor with alopecia areata. The CDR3 DNA sequence: TGCGCCAGCAGCCAAGTAGCGGACTCCTACGAGCAGTACTTC. This gives the protein CASSQVADSYEQYF.